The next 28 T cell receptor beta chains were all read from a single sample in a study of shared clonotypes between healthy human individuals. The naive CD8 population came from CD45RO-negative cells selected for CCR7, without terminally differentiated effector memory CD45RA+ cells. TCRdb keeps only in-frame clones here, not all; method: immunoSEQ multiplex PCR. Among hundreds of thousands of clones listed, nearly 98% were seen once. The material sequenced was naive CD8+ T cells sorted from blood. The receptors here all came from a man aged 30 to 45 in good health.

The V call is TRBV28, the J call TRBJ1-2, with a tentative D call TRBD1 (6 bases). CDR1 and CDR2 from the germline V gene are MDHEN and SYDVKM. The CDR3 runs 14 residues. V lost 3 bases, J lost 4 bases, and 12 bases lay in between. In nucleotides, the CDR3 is TGTGCCAGCAGTTTGCCCGGGGGCACCTATGGCTACACCTTC. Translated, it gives CASSLPGGTYGYTF.

CDR3 DNA: TGTGCCAGCAGTTTACGTCTTGGTTGGGTATACGAGCAGTACTTC. Its translation: CASSLRLGWVYEQYF. The gene calls are TRBV27 and TRBJ2-7; no definite D call. The CDR3 is 15 amino acids. Per germline, CDR1 MNHEY and CDR2 SMNVEV (reference sequence). V gave up 2 bases and J gave up 4 bases, with 15 bases separating them.

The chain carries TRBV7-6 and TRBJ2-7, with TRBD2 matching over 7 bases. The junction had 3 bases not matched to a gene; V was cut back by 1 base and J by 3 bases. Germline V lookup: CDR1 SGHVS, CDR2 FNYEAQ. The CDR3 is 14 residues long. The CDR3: CASSLEGGSYEQYF. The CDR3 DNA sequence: TGTGCCAGCAGCTTAGAGGGCGGGAGCTACGAGCAGTACTTC.

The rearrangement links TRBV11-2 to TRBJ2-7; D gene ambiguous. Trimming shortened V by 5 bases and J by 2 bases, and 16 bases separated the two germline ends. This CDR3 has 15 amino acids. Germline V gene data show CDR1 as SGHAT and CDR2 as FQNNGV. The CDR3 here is CASSHPIDTTYEQYF. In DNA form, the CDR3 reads TGTGCCAGCAGCCACCCTATCGACACTACCTACGAGCAGTACTTC.

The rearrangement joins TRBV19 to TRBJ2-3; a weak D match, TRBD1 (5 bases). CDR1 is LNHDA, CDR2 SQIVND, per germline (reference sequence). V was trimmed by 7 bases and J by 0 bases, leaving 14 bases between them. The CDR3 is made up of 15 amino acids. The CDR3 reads CASKPQGFSTDTQYF. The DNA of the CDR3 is TGTGCCAGTAAACCCCAGGGTTTTAGCACAGATACGCAGTATTTT.

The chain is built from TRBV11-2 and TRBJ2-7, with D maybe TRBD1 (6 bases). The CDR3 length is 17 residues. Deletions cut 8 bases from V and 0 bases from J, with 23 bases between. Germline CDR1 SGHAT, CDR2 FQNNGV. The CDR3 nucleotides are TGTGCCAGCGGCCTCCCCGAGGGACAAAGCCTCTCCTACGAGCAGTACTTC. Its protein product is CASGLPEGQSLSYEQYF.

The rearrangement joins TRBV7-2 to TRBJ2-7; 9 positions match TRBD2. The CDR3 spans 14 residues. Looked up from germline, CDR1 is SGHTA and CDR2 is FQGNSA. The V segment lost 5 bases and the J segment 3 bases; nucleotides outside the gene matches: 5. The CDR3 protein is CASSLGTSFYEQYF. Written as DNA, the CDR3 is TGTGCCAGCAGCCTCGGGACTAGCTTCTACGAGCAGTACTTC.

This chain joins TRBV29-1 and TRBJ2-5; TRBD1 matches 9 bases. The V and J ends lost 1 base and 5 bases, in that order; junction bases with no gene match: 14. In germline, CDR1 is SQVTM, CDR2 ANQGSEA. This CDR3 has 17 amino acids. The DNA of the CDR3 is TGCAGCGTTGAAGTGGAAGAACAGGGGGCGCAGCTGGAGACCCAGTACTTC. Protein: CSVEVEEQGAQLETQYF.

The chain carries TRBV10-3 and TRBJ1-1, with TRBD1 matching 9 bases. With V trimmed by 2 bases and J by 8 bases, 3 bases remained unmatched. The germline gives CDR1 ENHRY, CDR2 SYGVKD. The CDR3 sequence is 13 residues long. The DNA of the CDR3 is TGTGCCATCAGTGAGGGGACAGGGTGGGAAGCTTTCTTT. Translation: CAISEGTGWEAFF.

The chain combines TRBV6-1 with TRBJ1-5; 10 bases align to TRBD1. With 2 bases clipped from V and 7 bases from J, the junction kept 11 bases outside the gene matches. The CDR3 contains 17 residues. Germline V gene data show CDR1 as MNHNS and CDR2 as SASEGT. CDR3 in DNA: TGTGCCAGCAGTGAACTGGATGACAGGGGGCTCTGGCAGCCCCAGCATTTT. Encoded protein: CASSELDDRGLWQPQHF.

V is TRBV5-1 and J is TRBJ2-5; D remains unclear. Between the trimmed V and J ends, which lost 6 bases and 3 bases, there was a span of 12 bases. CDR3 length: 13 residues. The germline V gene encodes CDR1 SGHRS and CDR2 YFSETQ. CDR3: CASTPPRKETQYF. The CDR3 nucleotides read TGCGCCAGCACCCCGCCGCGGAAAGAGACCCAGTACTTC. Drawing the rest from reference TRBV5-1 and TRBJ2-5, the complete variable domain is KAGVTQTPRYLIKTRGQQVTLSCSPISGHRSVSWYQQTPGQGLQFLFEYFSETQRNKGNFPGRFSGRQFSNSRSEMNVSTLELGDSALYLCASTPPRKETQYFGPGTRLLVL.

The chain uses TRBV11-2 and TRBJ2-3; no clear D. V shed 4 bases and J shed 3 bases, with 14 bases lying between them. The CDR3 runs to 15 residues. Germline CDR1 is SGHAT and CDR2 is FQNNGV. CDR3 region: CASSSLSLMTDTQYF. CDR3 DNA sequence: TGTGCCAGCAGCTCTTTGTCTTTAATGACAGATACGCAGTATTTT.

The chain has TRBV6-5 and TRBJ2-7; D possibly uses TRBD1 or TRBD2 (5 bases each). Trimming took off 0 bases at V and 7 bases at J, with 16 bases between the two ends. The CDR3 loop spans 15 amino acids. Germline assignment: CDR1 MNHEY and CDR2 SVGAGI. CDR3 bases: TGTGCCAGCAGTTACTCGACAGCCGAGGGGTTGGAGCAGTACTTC. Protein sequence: CASSYSTAEGLEQYF.

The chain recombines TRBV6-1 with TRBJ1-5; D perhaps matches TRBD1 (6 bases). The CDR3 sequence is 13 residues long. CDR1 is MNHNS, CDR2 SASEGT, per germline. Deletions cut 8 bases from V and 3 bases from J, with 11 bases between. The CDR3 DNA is TGTGCCAGCGTTTGGACAGACAATCAGCCCCAGCATTTT. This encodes CASVWTDNQPQHF.

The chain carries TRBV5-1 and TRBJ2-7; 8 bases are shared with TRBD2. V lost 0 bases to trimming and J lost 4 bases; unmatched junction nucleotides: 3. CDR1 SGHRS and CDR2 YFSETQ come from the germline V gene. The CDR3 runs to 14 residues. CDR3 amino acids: CASSLGVAGYEQYF. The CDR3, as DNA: TGCGCCAGCAGCTTGGGGGTAGCGGGGTACGAGCAGTACTTC.

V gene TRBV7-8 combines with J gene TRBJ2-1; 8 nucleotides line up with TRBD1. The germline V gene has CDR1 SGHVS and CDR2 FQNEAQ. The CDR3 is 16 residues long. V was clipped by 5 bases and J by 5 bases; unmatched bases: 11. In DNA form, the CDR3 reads TGTGCCAGCAGCCCAAGACGGGACAGGCGGAACAATGAGCAGTTCTTC. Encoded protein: CASSPRRDRRNNEQFF.

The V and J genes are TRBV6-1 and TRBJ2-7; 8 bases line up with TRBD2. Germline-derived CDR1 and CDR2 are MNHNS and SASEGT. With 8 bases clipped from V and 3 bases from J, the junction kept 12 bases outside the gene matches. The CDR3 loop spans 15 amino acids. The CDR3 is CASYSLAGQSYEQYF. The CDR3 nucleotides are TGTGCCAGCTATTCTCTAGCGGGTCAAAGCTACGAGCAGTACTTC.

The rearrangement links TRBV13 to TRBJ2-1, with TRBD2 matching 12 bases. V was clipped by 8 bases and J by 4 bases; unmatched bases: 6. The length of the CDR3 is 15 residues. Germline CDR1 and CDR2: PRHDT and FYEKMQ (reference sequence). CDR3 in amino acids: CASRLAGEEYNEQFF. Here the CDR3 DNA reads TGTGCCAGCCGACTAGCGGGAGAGGAGTACAATGAGCAGTTCTTC. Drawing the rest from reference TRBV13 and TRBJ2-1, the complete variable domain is AAGVIQSPRHLIKEKRETATLKCYPIPRHDTVYWYQQGPGQDPQFLISFYEKMQSDKGSIPDRFSAQQFSDYHSELNMSSLELGDSALYFCASRLAGEEYNEQFFGPGTRLTVL.

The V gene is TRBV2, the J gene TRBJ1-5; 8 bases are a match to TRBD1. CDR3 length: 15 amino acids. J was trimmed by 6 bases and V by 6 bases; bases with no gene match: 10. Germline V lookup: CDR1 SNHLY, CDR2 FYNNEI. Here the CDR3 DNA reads TGTGCCAGCAGCGACAGGGGTTCTAGAGGTCAGCCCCAGCATTTT. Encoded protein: CASSDRGSRGQPQHF.

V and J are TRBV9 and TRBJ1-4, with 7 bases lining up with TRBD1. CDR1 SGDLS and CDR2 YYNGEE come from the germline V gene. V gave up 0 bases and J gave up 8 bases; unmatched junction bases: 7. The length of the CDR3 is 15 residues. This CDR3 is CASSVGTGAGEKLFF. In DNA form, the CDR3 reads TGTGCCAGCAGCGTAGGAACAGGGGCTGGGGAAAAACTGTTTTTT.

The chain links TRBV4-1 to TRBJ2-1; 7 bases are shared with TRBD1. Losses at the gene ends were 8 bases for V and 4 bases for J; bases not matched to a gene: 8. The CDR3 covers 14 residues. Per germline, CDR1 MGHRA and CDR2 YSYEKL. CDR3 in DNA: TGCGCCAGCGGCGAGGGGGCATTTTACAATGAGCAGTTCTTC. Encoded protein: CASGEGAFYNEQFF.

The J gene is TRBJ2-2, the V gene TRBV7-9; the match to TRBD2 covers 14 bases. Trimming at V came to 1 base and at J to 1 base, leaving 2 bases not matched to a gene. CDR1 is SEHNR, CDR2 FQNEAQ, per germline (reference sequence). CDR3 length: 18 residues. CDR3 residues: CASSLGLAGGQNTGELFF. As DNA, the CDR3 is TGTGCCAGCAGCTTAGGACTAGCGGGAGGGCAGAACACCGGGGAGCTGTTTTTT.

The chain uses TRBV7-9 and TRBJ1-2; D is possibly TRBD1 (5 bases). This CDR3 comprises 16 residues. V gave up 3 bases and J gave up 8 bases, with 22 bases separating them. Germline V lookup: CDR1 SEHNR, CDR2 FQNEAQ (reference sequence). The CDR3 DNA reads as TGTGCCAGCAGCTTCGGAGAGGATTACAGGCAATCGGGCTACACCTTC. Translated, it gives CASSFGEDYRQSGYTF.

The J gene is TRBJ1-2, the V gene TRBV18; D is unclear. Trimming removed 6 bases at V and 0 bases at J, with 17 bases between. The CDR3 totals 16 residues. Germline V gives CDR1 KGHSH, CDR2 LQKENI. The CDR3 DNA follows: TGTGCCAGCTCCCCCGGACGGGGTGACTCTAACTATGGCTACACCTTC. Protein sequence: CASSPGRGDSNYGYTF.

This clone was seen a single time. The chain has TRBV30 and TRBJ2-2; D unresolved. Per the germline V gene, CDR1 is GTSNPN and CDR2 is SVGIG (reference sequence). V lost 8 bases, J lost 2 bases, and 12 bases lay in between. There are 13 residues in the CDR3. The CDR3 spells CAVKRVNTGELFF. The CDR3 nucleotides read TGTGCCGTGAAACGGGTTAACACCGGGGAGCTGTTTTTT.

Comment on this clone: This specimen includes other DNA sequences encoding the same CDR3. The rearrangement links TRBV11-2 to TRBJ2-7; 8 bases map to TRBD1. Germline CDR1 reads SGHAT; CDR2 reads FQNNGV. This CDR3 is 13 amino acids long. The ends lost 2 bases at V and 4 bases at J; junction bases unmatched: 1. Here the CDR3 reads CASSLTGGYEQYF. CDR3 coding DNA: TGTGCCAGCAGCTTAACAGGGGGTTACGAGCAGTACTTC.

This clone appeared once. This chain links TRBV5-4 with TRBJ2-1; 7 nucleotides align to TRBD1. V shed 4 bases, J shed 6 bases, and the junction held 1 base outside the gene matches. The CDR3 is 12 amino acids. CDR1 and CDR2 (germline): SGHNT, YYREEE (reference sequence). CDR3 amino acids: CASSGDSNEQFF. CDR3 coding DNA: TGTGCCAGCAGCGGGGACAGCAATGAGCAGTTCTTC.

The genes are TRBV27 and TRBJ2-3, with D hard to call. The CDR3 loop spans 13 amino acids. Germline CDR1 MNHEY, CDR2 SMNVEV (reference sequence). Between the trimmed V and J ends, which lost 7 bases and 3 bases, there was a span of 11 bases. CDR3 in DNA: TGTGCCAGCACCTCGCCGATTACAGATACGCAGTATTTT. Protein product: CASTSPITDTQYF.